The present TCR beta chain was sequenced within a study of T cell responses to AZD1222 COVID-19 vaccine. Study-level findings and limits: White British people made up most donors, females outnumbered males, and clonal diversity was possibly underestimated. CD4 TCRs covered the whole spike, strongest at regions 160-218 and 743-854. Reportedly, close to half of spike-specific TCRs are directed against unmutated variant regions. Spike-specific TCR breadth and depth were elevated following two AZD1222 doses.

In the case of this clone: Its matching antigen is unknown.

This CDR3 contains 14 residues. Germline assignment: CDR1 SGHAT and CDR2 FQNNGV. The V gene lost 6 bases and the J gene lost 7 bases, with 15 bases spanning the gap. Assay: immunoSEQ multiplex PCR; the TCRdb copy retains only in-frame clones and omits some. The table includes roughly 140,000 clones, 80% to 95% detected once. This chain links TRBV11-2 with TRBJ2-2; D ambiguous. The clonotype was recovered from an adult in good health. The sequencing here drew on peripheral blood, taken on day 0 of AZD1222 vaccination. The CDR3 bases are TGTGCCAGCAGTCCCCTGAGGATTGGCGGGGAGCTGTTTTTT. Protein sequence: CASSPLRIGGELFF.